This T cell receptor beta chain was identified in a study of cytomegalovirus exposure and HLA in healthy donors (dated 2017 in TCRdb). At the level of the whole study: The roughly 700 repertoires of the first cohort and the approximately 110 validation repertoires were produced on the same platform, according to a later analysis. The study aimed to test whether signatures of past pathogen exposure could be identified by cataloging public T cell receptors. In addition to the first cohort of about 650 subjects, a separate validation cohort of around 110 different subjects was used. To predict cytomegalovirus infection status, the study combined high-throughput TCR immunosequencing, statistical association of individual TCRs with disease status, and machine learning.

The donors were included in the validation cohort of roughly 130 subjects, a group kept apart from the approximately 700-subject first cohort. The paper as a whole reports these results and caveats: In both the original and validation cohorts, the classifier was reported to diagnose cytomegalovirus status with high specificity and sensitivity. In vitro tests confirmed that a few of the cytomegalovirus-associated TCR beta chains recognize cytomegalovirus antigens. A later analysis lacked HLA typing for the validation cohort, so it scored co-occurrence in that cohort across all 120 repertoires. Subsequent analysis determined that TCRs grouped into clusters in the first cohort also showed a tendency toward co-occurrence across the roughly 130 validation repertoires, and approximately 94% of cluster scores exceeded 0. A total of around 150 TCR beta chains were listed by the study as associated with cytomegalovirus. Most TCR sequences were seen in very few donors, while some public TCRs were found in many individuals. According to the authors, the approach could potentially be generalized to other disease states and immunological phenotypes.

Relative to germline, V is 4 bases shorter and J is 5 bases shorter, with 16 bases between their ends. Reading from cysteine to phenylalanine, the CDR3 counts 14 amino acids. Only the CDR3 DNA stays, 42 bases, in frame from base 1. The germline V gene yields SGHDT for CDR1 and YYEEEE for CDR2. On this clone itself: The specificity of this receptor is unknown. No much larger clonotype is one base removed from it; base qualities were not supplied.

Library method: the immunoSEQ multiplex PCR assay. On the study's bioinformatics: A statistical classification framework was built to diagnose cytomegalovirus status from the catalog of TCR beta chain sequences. Sourced from immuneACCESS, this table was stored by TCRdb with only in-frame sequences that have V and J called. A share of the clones is absent; for the studies checked, an unresolved V gene accounts for under half, and the remainder has no known explanation. V and J calls and clone size come straight from that table; D and trimming were deduced from the DNA. A total of approximately 300,000 clones appear in this sample, 75% to 90% of them only once. Around 0.84% of the sample is taken by the ten largest.

The chain is made from TRBV5-6 and TRBJ2-7; matching of 5 bases hints at TRBD1 as the D gene. The sequence was collected from a woman under 30 in good health and CMV-seronegative. The sample was PBMCs. At the DNA level, the sequence is TGTGCCAGCAGCCAGGGCTGGGTTTCTAACGAGCAGTACTTC. Its translation is CASSQGWVSNEQYF. The full variable domain, completed from the reference TRBV5-6 and TRBJ2-7 proteins outside the CDR3, reads DAGVTQSPTHLIKTRGQQVTLRCSPKSGHDTVSWYQQALGQGPQFIFQYYEEEERQRGNFPDRFSGHQFPNYSSELNVNALLLGDSALYLCASSQGWVSNEQYFGPGTRLTVT.